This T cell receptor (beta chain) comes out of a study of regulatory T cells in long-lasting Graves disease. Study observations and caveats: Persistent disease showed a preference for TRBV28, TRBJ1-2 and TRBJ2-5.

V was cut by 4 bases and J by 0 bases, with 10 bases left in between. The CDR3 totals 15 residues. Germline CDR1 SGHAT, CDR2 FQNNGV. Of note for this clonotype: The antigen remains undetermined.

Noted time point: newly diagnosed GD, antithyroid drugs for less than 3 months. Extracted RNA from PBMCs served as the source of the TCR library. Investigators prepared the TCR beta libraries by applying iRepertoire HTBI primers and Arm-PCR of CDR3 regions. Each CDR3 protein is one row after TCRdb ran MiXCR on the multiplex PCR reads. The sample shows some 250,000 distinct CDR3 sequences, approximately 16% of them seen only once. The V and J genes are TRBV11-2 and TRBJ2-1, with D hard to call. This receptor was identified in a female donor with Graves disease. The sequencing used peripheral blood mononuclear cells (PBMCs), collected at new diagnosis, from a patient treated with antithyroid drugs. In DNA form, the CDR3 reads TGTGCCAGCAGCTCGACTCTTAGCTCCTACAATGAGCAGTTCTTC. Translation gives CASSSTLSSYNEQFF. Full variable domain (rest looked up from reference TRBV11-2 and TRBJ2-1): EAGVAQSPRYKIIEKRQSVAFWCNPISGHATLYWYQQILGQGPKLLIQFQNNGVVDDSQLPKDRFSAERLKGVDSTLKIQPAKLEDSAVYLCASSSTLSSYNEQFFGPGTRLTVL.